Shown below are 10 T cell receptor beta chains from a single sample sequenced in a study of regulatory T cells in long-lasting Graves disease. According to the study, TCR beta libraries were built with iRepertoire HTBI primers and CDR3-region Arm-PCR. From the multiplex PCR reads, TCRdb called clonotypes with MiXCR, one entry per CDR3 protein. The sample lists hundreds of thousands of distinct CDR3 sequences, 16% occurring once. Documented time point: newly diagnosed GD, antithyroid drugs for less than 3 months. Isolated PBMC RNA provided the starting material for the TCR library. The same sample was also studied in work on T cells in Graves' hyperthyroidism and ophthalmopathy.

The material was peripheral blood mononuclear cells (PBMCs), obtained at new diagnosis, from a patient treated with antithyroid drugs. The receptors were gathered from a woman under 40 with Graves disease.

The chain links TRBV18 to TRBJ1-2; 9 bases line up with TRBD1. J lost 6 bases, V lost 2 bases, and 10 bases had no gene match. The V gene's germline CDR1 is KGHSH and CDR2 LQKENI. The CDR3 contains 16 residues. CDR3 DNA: TGTGCCAGCTCACCAAGCCCCCGGGACAGGGCTGATGGCTACACCTTC. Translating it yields CASSPSPRDRADGYTF.

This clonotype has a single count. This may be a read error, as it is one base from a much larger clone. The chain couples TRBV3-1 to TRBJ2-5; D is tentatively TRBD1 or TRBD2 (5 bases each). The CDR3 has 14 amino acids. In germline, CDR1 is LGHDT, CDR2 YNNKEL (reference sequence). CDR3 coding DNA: TGTGCCAGCAGCTCAAGTGGGGGATCGGAGACCCAGCACTTC. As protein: CASSSSGGSETQHF.

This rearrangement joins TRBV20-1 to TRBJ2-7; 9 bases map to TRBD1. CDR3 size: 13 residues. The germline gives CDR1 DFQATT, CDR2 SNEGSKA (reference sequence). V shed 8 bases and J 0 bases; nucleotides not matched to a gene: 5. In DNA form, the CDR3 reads TGCAGTACGTCGACAGGGGGCTCCTACGAGCAGTACTTC. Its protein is CSTSTGGSYEQYF.

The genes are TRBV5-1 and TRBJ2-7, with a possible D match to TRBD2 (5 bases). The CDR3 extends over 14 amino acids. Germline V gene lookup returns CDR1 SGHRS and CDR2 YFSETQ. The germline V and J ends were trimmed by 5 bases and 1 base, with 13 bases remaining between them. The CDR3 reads CASRLGGSSYEQYF. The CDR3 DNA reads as TGCGCCAGCAGACTTGGCGGGTCTTCCTACGAGCAGTACTTC.

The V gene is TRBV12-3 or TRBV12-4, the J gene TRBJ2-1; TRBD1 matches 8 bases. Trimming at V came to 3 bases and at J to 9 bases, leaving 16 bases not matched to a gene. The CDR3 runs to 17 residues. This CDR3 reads CASSFGDRPLSPLEQFF. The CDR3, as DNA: TGTGCCAGCAGTTTTGGGGACAGGCCACTCTCTCCTCTTGAGCAGTTCTTC.

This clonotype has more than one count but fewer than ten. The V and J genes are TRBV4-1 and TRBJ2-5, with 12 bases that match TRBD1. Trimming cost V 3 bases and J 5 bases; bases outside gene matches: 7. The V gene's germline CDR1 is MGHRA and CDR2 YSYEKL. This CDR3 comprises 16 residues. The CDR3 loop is CASSQAGTGGRETQYF. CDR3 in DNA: TGCGCCAGCAGCCAGGCCGGGACAGGGGGCCGGGAGACCCAGTACTTC.

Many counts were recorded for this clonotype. The CDR3, as DNA: TGTGCCAGCAGTTTACGCCCCGGGACCTTGAACACTGAAGCTTTCTTT. It translates to CASSLRPGTLNTEAFF. This sequence joins TRBV28 and TRBJ1-1; D is perhaps TRBD1 (5 bases). The V end was cut by 2 bases, the J end by 0 bases, with 13 bases between. CDR1 is MDHEN and CDR2 is SYDVKM in the germline V gene. This CDR3 contains 16 residues.

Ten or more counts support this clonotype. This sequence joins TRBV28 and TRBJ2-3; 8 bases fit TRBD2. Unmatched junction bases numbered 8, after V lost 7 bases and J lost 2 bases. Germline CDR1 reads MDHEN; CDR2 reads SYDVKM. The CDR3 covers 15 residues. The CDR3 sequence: CASTTGGIITDTQYF. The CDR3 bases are TGTGCCAGCACTACGGGAGGGATCATCACAGATACGCAGTATTTT.

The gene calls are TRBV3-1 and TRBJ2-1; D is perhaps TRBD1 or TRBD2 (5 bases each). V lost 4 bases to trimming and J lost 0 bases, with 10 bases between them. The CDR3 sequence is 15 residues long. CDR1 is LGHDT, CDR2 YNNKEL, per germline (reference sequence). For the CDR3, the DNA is TGTGCCAGCAGCCCACCCGGGACCTCCTACAATGAGCAGTTCTTC. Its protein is CASSPPGTSYNEQFF.

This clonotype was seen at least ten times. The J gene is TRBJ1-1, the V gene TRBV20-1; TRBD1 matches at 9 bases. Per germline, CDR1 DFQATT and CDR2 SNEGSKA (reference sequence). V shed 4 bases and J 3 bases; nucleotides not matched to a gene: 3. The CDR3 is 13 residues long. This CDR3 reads CSAKRDRDTEAFF. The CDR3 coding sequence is TGCAGTGCTAAAAGGGACAGGGACACTGAAGCTTTCTTT.